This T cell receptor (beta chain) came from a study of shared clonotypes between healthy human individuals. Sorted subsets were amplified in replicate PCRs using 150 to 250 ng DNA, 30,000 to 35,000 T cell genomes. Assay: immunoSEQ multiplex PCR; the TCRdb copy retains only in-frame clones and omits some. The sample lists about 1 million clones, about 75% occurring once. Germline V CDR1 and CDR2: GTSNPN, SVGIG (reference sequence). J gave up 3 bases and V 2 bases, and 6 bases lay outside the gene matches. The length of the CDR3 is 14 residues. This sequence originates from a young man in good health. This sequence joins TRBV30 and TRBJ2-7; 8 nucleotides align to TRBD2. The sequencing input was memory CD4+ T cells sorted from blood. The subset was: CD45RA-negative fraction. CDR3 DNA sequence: TGTGCCTGGAGTAGTGGAGCGGGGGTCTACGAGCAGTACTTC. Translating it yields CAWSSGAGVYEQYF.